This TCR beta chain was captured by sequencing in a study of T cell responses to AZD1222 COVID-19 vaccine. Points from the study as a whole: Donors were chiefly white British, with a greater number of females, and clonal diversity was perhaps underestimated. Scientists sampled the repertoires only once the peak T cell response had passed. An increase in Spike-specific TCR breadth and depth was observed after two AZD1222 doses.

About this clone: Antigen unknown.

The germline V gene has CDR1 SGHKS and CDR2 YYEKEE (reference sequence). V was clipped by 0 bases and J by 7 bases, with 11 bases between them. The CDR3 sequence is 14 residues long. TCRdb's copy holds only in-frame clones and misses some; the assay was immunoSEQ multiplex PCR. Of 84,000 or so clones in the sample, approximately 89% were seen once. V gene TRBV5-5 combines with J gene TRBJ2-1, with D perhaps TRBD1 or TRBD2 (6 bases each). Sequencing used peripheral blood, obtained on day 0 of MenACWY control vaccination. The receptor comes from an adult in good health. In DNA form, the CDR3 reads TGTGCCAGCAGCTTGGTGGGGGCGGGGAATGAGCAGTTCTTC. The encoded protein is CASSLVGAGNEQFF.